This T cell receptor (beta chain) was sequenced during a study of shared clonotypes between healthy human individuals. Study-level findings and limits: Investigators expected sequencing depth to affect clonotype sharing among donors.

The V segment lost 3 bases and the J segment 4 bases; nucleotides outside the gene matches: 3. Germline CDR1 reads SGHDT; CDR2 reads YYEEEE. The CDR3 length is 14 residues. In the case of this clone: What it binds is unknown.

Profiling relied on immunoSEQ multiplex PCR, and the TCRdb table lists in-frame clones only, not all of them. The sample records 2 million to 2.5 million clones, 85% to 95% being singletons. This rearrangement joins TRBV5-6 to TRBJ2-2; TRBD1 matches at 7 bases. This sequence originates from a man aged 18 to 30 in good health. Some clones in this sample may be carry-over from other donors' samples. Sequencing input: naive CD4+ T cells from PBMCs. As for subset: CD45RA+ positively selected. The CDR3 is CASSSRTGTGELFF. In DNA form, the CDR3 reads TGTGCCAGCAGCTCCCGGACAGGCACCGGGGAGCTGTTTTTT. The entire variable domain, with the rest obtained from reference TRBV5-6 and TRBJ2-2, is as follows: DAGVTQSPTHLIKTRGQQVTLRCSPKSGHDTVSWYQQALGQGPQFIFQYYEEEERQRGNFPDRFSGHQFPNYSSELNVNALLLGDSALYLCASSSRTGTGELFFGEGSRLTVL.